This T cell receptor beta chain was identified in a study of blood T cell repertoires in COVID-19. The germline CDR1 and CDR2 sequences are SEHNR and FQNEAQ (reference sequence). There are 15 residues in the CDR3. V dropped 1 base and J dropped 4; count of bases not matched to a gene: 5. TCRdb keeps only in-frame clones here, not all; method: immunoSEQ multiplex PCR. The table shows about 210,000 clones, with 70% to 90% occurring only once. This clone was observed a few times. The J gene is TRBJ1-1, the V gene TRBV7-9; TRBD1 agrees at 8 bases. The sample taken for sequencing was peripheral blood. The receptor's source is a woman aged 70-85 years with COVID-19, enrolled during active disease. The CDR3 sequence is CASSLGDRLGTEAFF. As DNA, the CDR3 is TGTGCCAGCAGCTTAGGGGACAGGCTTGGCACTGAAGCTTTCTTT.